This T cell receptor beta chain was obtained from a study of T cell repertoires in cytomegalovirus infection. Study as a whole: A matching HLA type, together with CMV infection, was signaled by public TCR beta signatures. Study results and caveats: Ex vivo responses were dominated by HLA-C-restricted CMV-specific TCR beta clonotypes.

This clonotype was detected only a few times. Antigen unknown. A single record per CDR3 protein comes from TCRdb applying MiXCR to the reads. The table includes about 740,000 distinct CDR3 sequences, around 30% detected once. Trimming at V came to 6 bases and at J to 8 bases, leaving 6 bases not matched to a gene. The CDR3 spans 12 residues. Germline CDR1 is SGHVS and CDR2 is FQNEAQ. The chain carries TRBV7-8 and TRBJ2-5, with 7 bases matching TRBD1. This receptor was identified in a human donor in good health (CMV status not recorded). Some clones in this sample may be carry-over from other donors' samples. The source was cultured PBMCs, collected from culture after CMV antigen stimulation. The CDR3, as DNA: TGTGCCAGCAGACGACAGGGAGCAACCCAGTACTTC. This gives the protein CASRRQGATQYF.